This T cell receptor (beta chain) came from a study of blood T cell repertoires in COVID-19. Turning to the study itself: Samples taken during acute and convalescent COVID-19 were collected in the United States, Italy and Spain. Nucleic acid was either cDNA or gDNA, and it came from T cells, B-cell-depleted T cells, or PBMCs.

This CDR3 has 15 residues. Germline trimming cut 5 bases from V and 5 bases from J; bases unmatched to any gene: 12. Germline loops: CDR1 SGHAT, CDR2 FQNNGV. Under the authors' procedure: Amplification of reference gene primers was used by the study to estimate nucleated cell counts. The data were produced by immunoSEQ multiplex PCR, yet TCRdb's version contains in-frame clones alone and is incomplete. V and J calls and clone size are those listed in that table; D and trimming were worked out from the DNA. This table holds under 130,000 clones, over 85% found once. The origin of this receptor is a woman at least 80 years old in a cohort sampled during active COVID-19. The chain combines TRBV11-2 with TRBJ2-7, with 7 bases identical to TRBD2. Sequencing used peripheral blood. The CDR3 loop is CASSPRTAGVHEQYF. In DNA form, the CDR3 reads TGTGCCAGCAGCCCCCGAACTGCGGGAGTCCACGAGCAGTACTTC.